The clone carrying this TCR beta chain was seen ten or more times. Antigen: not known. The read falls 3 residues short of the CDR3 end, and the missing part is taken from the germline J gene. These data originate in a study of T cell clonality in common variable immunodeficiency. Study observations and caveats: CVID subjects shared fewer TCRbeta clones than healthy controls did.

The length of the CDR3 is 17 residues. CDR1 is SGHRS, CDR2 YFSETQ, per germline. The V and J ends lost 0 bases and 0 bases, in that order; junction bases with no gene match: 2. Repertoires were generated with immunoSEQ multiplex PCR, while TCRdb's copy carries only in-frame clones and drops some. The specimen gives fewer than 50,000 clones without singletons; the ten biggest hold approximately 0.71%. This chain connects TRBV5-1 to TRBJ2-5, with 13 bases lining up with TRBD2. This receptor was obtained from a person aged 18 to 75 in good health. Source material: peripheral blood mononuclear cells. The CDR3 sequence: CASSLGLAGGNQETQYF. The sequenced part of the CDR3 DNA is TGCGCCAGCAGCTTGGGACTAGCGGGAGGAAACCAAGAGACC.